This T cell receptor (beta chain) emerged from a study of control samples from healthy donors and cancer patients. Method: immunoSEQ multiplex PCR; TCRdb's copy keeps in-frame clones and lacks some. The data show around 150,000 clones, roughly 90% seen once. The CDR3 runs 16 residues. The V gene's germline CDR1 is MNHNS and CDR2 SASEGT. The V and J ends lost 2 bases and 3 bases respectively, with 13 bases between them. The sequence derives from a man younger than 45 in good health. The genes are TRBV6-1 and TRBJ1-4; possible D gene TRBD1, 5 bases. Sequencing was carried out using blood. CDR3 sequence (DNA): TGTGCCAGCAGTGAATACATTGGACACCCTAATGAAAAACTGTTTTTT. This codes for CASSEYIGHPNEKLFF.